This passage covers 22 T cell receptor beta chains from one sample sequenced in a study of blood T cell repertoires in COVID-19. TCRdb keeps only in-frame clones here, not all; method: immunoSEQ multiplex PCR. Altogether approximately 240,000 clones are present, roughly 84% being singletons, with the ten largest covering roughly 1.4%. Specimen: peripheral blood. Every receptor here comes from a woman aged 40 to 50 who had recovered from COVID-19.

The chain employs TRBV5-6 and TRBJ2-5; TRBD1 aligns across 7 bases. CDR1 is SGHDT and CDR2 is YYEEEE in the germline V gene. Trimming took 2 bases from V and 5 from J; bases not matched to a gene: 9. This CDR3 comprises 15 residues. This CDR3 reads CASSFTGVTRETQYF. In DNA form, the CDR3 reads TGTGCCAGCAGCTTCACAGGGGTGACAAGGGAGACCCAGTACTTC.

The J gene is TRBJ1-2, the V gene TRBV10-3, with D hard to call. Germline values: CDR1 ENHRY, CDR2 SYGVKD. The CDR3 covers 15 residues. Trimming shortened V by 3 bases and J by 1 base, and 12 bases separated the two germline ends. This CDR3 reads CAISDDGLSNYGYTF. The CDR3, as DNA: TGTGCCATCAGTGACGATGGGCTGAGTAACTATGGCTACACCTTC.

The V and J genes are TRBV7-9 and TRBJ1-1, with unresolved D. Germline values: CDR1 SEHNR, CDR2 FQNEAQ (reference sequence). Trimming left V 7 bases short and J 3 bases short, with 12 bases between. CDR3 length: 13 residues. CDR3: CASTRDGDTEAFF. In nucleotides, the CDR3 is TGTGCCAGCACCAGAGACGGAGACACTGAAGCTTTCTTT.

The genes are TRBV19 and TRBJ1-4; 7 positions match TRBD1. The germline V gene encodes CDR1 LNHDA and CDR2 SQIVND (reference sequence). The CDR3 runs to 14 residues. Trimming cost V 4 bases and J 7 bases; bases outside gene matches: 6. For the CDR3, the DNA is TGTGCCAGTAGTACCGACAGGGACATTGAAAAACTGTTTTTT. It yields the protein CASSTDRDIEKLFF. The full variable domain, its missing parts supplied by reference TRBV19 and TRBJ1-4, is DGGITQSPKYLFRKEGQNVTLSCEQNLNHDAMYWYRQDPGQGLRLIYYSQIVNDFQKGDIAEGYSVSREKKESFPLTVTSAQKNPTAFYLCASSTDRDIEKLFFGSGTQLSVL.

The chain links TRBV28 to TRBJ2-3; TRBD2 might be the D (5 bases). The V gene lost 2 bases and the J gene lost 1 base, with 10 bases spanning the gap. The CDR3 consists of 15 residues. From germline, CDR1 is MDHEN and CDR2 SYDVKM. The CDR3 region has the DNA TGTGCCAGCAGTTTAAGGGAGACCCGCACAGATACGCAGTATTTT. Translated: CASSLRETRTDTQYF.

This chain joins TRBV5-4 and TRBJ2-7; 8 bases align to TRBD1. This CDR3 spans 14 amino acids. V gave up 0 bases and J gave up 6 bases; unmatched junction bases: 5. Germline V CDR1 and CDR2: SGHNT, YYREEE (reference sequence). The DNA for the CDR3 is TGTGCCAGCAGCTTGGACCCAGGGGGCCTCGAGCAGTACTTC. Translating it yields CASSLDPGGLEQYF.

The chain couples TRBV19 to TRBJ1-6; unclear D gene. This CDR3 has 17 amino acids. Per the germline V gene, CDR1 is LNHDA and CDR2 is SQIVND (reference sequence). V lost 0 bases to trimming and J lost 0 bases, with 9 bases between them. The CDR3 DNA is TGTGCCAGTAGTATAGATGCGGCGGACTCCTATAATTCACCCCTCCACTTT. It is translated as CASSIDAADSYNSPLHF.

This chain connects TRBV7-6 to TRBJ1-2; tentatively, D is TRBD1 (6 bases). CDR1 and CDR2 (germline): SGHVS, FNYEAQ. This CDR3 region has 18 residues. The ends were cut back, 5 bases at V and 0 bases at J, with 22 bases in the middle. In DNA form, the CDR3 reads TGTGCCAGCAGCCCGATTTCCGGGAACAGGGAGCCTAACTATGGCTACACCTTC. Protein product: CASSPISGNREPNYGYTF.

This clone was seen more than once but under ten times. The V gene is TRBV29-1, the J gene TRBJ2-3; TRBD2 matches at 10 bases. V shed 7 bases and J 1 base; nucleotides not matched to a gene: 11. The CDR3 spans 16 residues. The germline gives CDR1 SQVTM, CDR2 ANQGSEA. The CDR3 region has the DNA TGCAGCGGGGCAGGATTCGGACTAGCGGGCACAGATACGCAGTATTTT. Protein product: CSGAGFGLAGTDTQYF.

V is TRBV7-9 and J is TRBJ2-5, with D tentatively TRBD2 (5 bases). This CDR3 comprises 14 residues. The germline CDR1 and CDR2 sequences are SEHNR and FQNEAQ (reference sequence). With 1 base removed from V and 2 bases from J, the gap between germline ends came to 8 bases. CDR3 nucleotide sequence: TGTGCCAGCAGCTTAGGAGGGCAGCAAGAGACCCAGTACTTC. Residues: CASSLGGQQETQYF.

The chain uses TRBV15 and TRBJ2-7; 11 bases are shared with TRBD2. Germline trimming cut 1 base from V and 8 bases from J; bases unmatched to any gene: 7. Looked up from germline, CDR1 is LNHNV and CDR2 is YYDKDF (reference sequence). This CDR3 spans 15 amino acids. CDR3 in DNA: TGTGCCACCAGCAGAGCTAGCGGGGGGACTTCCAAGCAGTACTTC. It yields the protein CATSRASGGTSKQYF.

This clone was recorded once. This sequence joins TRBV6-6 and TRBJ1-2; a weak D match, TRBD1 (5 bases). The CDR3 contains 14 residues. Trimming cost V 5 bases and J 5 bases, with 15 bases left between them. Germline V gives CDR1 MNHNY, CDR2 SVGAGI (reference sequence). The CDR3 here is CASSPGTEGYGYTF. CDR3 DNA sequence: TGTGCCAGCAGTCCCGGGACGGAGGGTTATGGCTACACCTTC.

The J gene is TRBJ2-1, the V gene TRBV2; a weak D match, TRBD1 (7 bases). Germline-derived CDR1 and CDR2 are SNHLY and FYNNEI. Between the trimmed V and J ends, which lost 8 bases and 6 bases, there was a span of 14 bases. This CDR3 has 13 residues. This CDR3 is CASARGDVNEQFF. Written as DNA, the CDR3 is TGTGCCAGCGCCAGGGGGGACGTCAATGAGCAGTTCTTC.

The chain uses TRBV2 and TRBJ1-5; 7 bases align to TRBD1. The ends lost 2 bases at V and 6 bases at J; junction bases unmatched: 7. The CDR3 is 15 amino acids. Germline CDR1 and CDR2: SNHLY and FYNNEI. CDR3 in DNA: TGTGCCAGCAGTGAATCTACAGGGGTTGGTCAGCCCCAGCATTTT. Translating it yields CASSESTGVGQPQHF.

The chain employs TRBV11-2 and TRBJ2-7; D not certain. Germline V gene data show CDR1 as SGHAT and CDR2 as FQNNGV. Between the trimmed V and J ends, which lost 4 bases and 1 base, there was a span of 17 bases. The length of the CDR3 is 16 residues. The CDR3 nucleotides read TGTGCCAGCAGCTCGAACTCTCCGACAATTTCCTACGAGCAGTACTTC. Its translation is CASSSNSPTISYEQYF.

This chain links TRBV10-1 with TRBJ1-5; D remains ambiguous. Deletions cut 3 bases from V and 2 bases from J, with 14 bases between. Germline CDR1 reads WNHNN; CDR2 reads SYGVQD (reference sequence). The CDR3 is 16 residues long. CDR3 coding DNA: TGCGCCAGCAGTGATACGCGGGTCGGCGGCAATCAGCCCCAGCATTTT. This codes for CASSDTRVGGNQPQHF.

This clone was observed a few times. The chain recombines TRBV27 with TRBJ1-6; 7 bases align to TRBD1. This CDR3 contains 16 residues. Germline lookup yields CDR1 MNHEY and CDR2 SMNVEV (reference sequence). V was pared by 2 bases and J by 6 bases, with 7 bases of the junction left unmatched. CDR3 loop: CASSLMYGTANSPLHF. The CDR3 bases are TGTGCCAGCAGTTTAATGTATGGGACAGCTAATTCACCCCTCCACTTT.

The chain carries TRBV7-9 and TRBJ2-7, with D perhaps matching TRBD1 (6 bases). The length of the CDR3 is 13 residues. Germline V gene sequence: CDR1 SEHNR, CDR2 FQNEAQ (reference sequence). Trimming shortened V by 5 bases and J by 1 base, and 9 bases separated the two germline ends. As DNA, the CDR3 is TGTGCCAGCAGCCCCGGACAGTCCTACGAGCAGTACTTC. Amino acid sequence: CASSPGQSYEQYF.

The chain carries TRBV7-9 and TRBJ2-1, with D possibly being TRBD1 (6 bases). This CDR3 region has 14 residues. Germline values: CDR1 SEHNR, CDR2 FQNEAQ (reference sequence). Trimming shortened V by 5 bases and J by 4 bases, and 12 bases separated the two germline ends. This chain's CDR3 is CASSPTGTYNEQFF. The CDR3 DNA is TGTGCCAGCAGCCCAACCGGGACATACAATGAGCAGTTCTTC.

The chain joins TRBV12-3 or TRBV12-4 to TRBJ1-5, with D perhaps TRBD1 (6 bases). CDR3 length: 13 amino acids. V was clipped by 8 bases and J by 3 bases, with 11 bases between them. As DNA, the CDR3 is TGTGCCAGCTCGGGGGGGGCCAATCAGCCCCAGCATTTT. This codes for CASSGGANQPQHF.

The chain is built from TRBV3-1 (or the pseudogene TRBV3-2) and TRBJ1-6; D uncertain. CDR3 length: 16 amino acids. Trimming removed 3 bases from V and 0 bases from J, with 9 bases in between. Germline V gene data show CDR1 as LGHDT and CDR2 as YNNKEL (reference sequence). CDR3 DNA: TGTGCCAGCAGCCAGGACGGGAGCTCCTATAATTCACCCCTCCACTTT. It specifies CASSQDGSSYNSPLHF.

This clone was observed many times. This chain connects TRBV5-1 to TRBJ1-1; tentatively, D is TRBD1 (5 bases). This CDR3 contains 15 residues. V gave up 2 bases and J gave up 3 bases, with 14 bases separating them. Germline CDR1 and CDR2: SGHRS and YFSETQ. Here the CDR3 DNA reads TGCGCCAGCAGCTTTACTCAGGGAGGGGACACTGAAGCTTTCTTT. As protein: CASSFTQGGDTEAFF.